This is a list of T cell receptor beta chains from one sample in a study of siplizumab effects on memory and regulatory T cells. Data came from immunoSEQ multiplex PCR; TCRdb stores just in-frame clones and leaves some out. The data hold under 100,000 clones, with 87% observed a single time. Sequencing was carried out using Tregs sorted from blood. The receptors derive from a human donor in good health. CDR3s include the opening cysteine and the closing phenylalanine or tryptophan. A D gene is named only where the DNA matches it firmly. Not every row has a clone size; where given, it reads once, few, many or a size class.

TRBV6-1,.,.,TRBJ1-1,CASTNPGRGFAFF,TGTGCCAGCACGAACCCCGGGAGGGGTTTTGCTTTCTTT
TRBV28,.,.,TRBJ2-5,CASVGRETQYF,TGTGCCAGCGTTGGTAGGGAGACCCAGTACTTC
TRBV5-1,.,.,TRBJ2-5,CASSSRSQETQYF,TGCGCCAGCAGCTCCAGGAGTCAAGAGACCCAGTACTTC
TRBV5-4,.,TRBD1,TRBJ1-1,CASSDGTAYIMNTEAFF,TGTGCCAGCAGCGATGGGACAGCCTATATAATGAACACTGAAGCTTTCTTT
TRBV4-2,.,TRBD2,TRBJ2-1,CASSQGGRANEQFF,TGTGCCAGCAGCCAAGGCGGGAGAGCCAATGAGCAGTTCTTC
TRBV9,.,.,TRBJ1-2,CASSVGQGTGYTF,TGTGCCAGCAGCGTAGGTCAGGGGACTGGCTACACCTTC
TRBV6-5,once,TRBD1,TRBJ1-2,CASSRSGTGVGYTF,TGTGCCAGCAGTAGATCCGGGACAGGGGTGGGCTACACCTTC
TRBV7-9,.,.,TRBJ2-5,CASSLGQIEETQYF,TGTGCCAGCAGCTTAGGACAAATAGAAGAGACCCAGTACTTC
TRBV6-5,.,.,TRBJ2-3,CASSYFRGSETDTQYF,TGTGCCAGCAGTTACTTTAGGGGGTCAGAAACAGATACGCAGTATTTT
TRBV6-1,.,TRBD1,TRBJ1-2,CASSVAGGPNYGYTF,TGTGCCAGCAGTGTTGCAGGGGGCCCAAACTATGGCTACACCTTC
TRBV5-6,.,TRBD2,TRBJ2-1,CASSLLAGSYNEQFF,TGTGCCAGCAGCTTGTTAGCGGGCTCCTACAATGAGCAGTTCTTC
TRBV7-6,medium-sized,TRBD1,TRBJ1-6,CASSLGGTGASPLHF,TGTGCCAGCAGCTTAGGAGGGACAGGGGCTTCACCCCTCCACTTT
TRBV7-3,.,.,TRBJ2-2,CASSLHAGTGELFF,TGTGCCAGCAGCTTACATGCAGGGACCGGGGAGCTGTTTTTT
TRBV6-5,once,.,TRBJ2-7,CASTRTDRSYEQYF,TGTGCCAGTACGAGGACGGACCGATCCTACGAGCAGTACTTC
TRBV6-5,once,.,TRBJ1-2,CASSQTVGGYTF,TGTGCCAGCAGTCAAACCGTCGGTGGCTACACCTTC
TRBV30,.,TRBD1,TRBJ2-7,CAWSVLDRGYEQYF,TGTGCCTGGAGTGTACTGGACAGGGGTTACGAGCAGTACTTC
TRBV11-3,.,.,TRBJ2-2,CASSLSTGELFF,TGTGCCAGCAGCTTATCCACCGGGGAGCTGTTTTTT
TRBV6-1,once,.,TRBJ1-1,CASRYRALNTEAFF,TGTGCCAGCAGATACAGGGCTCTGAACACTGAAGCTTTCTTT
TRBV7-2,.,TRBD2,TRBJ2-3,CASSGLAGGRRDTQYF,TGTGCCAGCAGCGGACTAGCGGGGGGGCGAAGAGATACGCAGTATTTT
TRBV5-1,.,.,TRBJ1-2,CASSLGAGANYGYTF,TGCGCCAGCAGCTTGGGGGCGGGGGCTAACTATGGCTACACCTTC
TRBV18,once,TRBD1,TRBJ1-5,CASSPGQGSNQPQHF,TGTGCCAGCTCACCGGGACAGGGTAGCAATCAGCCCCAGCATTTT
TRBV5-4,once,.,TRBJ1-1,CASSQDRRNTEAFF,TGTGCCAGCAGTCAGGACAGACGAAACACTGAAGCTTTCTTT
TRBV20-1,.,.,TRBJ2-3,CSASEGSQYF,TGCAGTGCTAGTGAGGGATCGCAGTATTTT
TRBV28,.,TRBD2,TRBJ2-3,CASSLFETSGGATQYF,TGTGCCAGCAGTTTATTCGAGACTAGCGGGGGAGCTACGCAGTATTTT
TRBV15,few,.,TRBJ1-4,CATSRESGLGEKLFF,TGTGCCACCAGCAGAGAGTCAGGGCTAGGTGAAAAACTGTTTTTT
TRBV14,once,TRBD1,TRBJ1-6,CASSQGTGPNSPLHF,TGTGCCAGCAGCCAAGGGACAGGGCCAAATTCACCCCTCCACTTT
TRBV11-2,.,.,TRBJ1-3,CASSFLVSGNTIYF,TGTGCCAGCAGCTTCCTGGTTTCTGGAAACACCATATATTTT
TRBV19,.,TRBD1,TRBJ2-2,CASTPKGRTGRTGELFF,TGTGCCAGTACCCCTAAGGGGAGGACAGGGAGGACCGGGGAGCTGTTTTTT
TRBV10-3,.,.,TRBJ1-2,CAISGGGNTNGYTF,TGTGCCATCAGCGGAGGGGGGAATACGAATGGCTACACCTTC
TRBV18,.,.,TRBJ2-2,CASSPPYRENTGELFF,TGTGCCAGCTCACCACCGTATAGGGAGAACACCGGGGAGCTGTTTTTT
TRBV6-5,.,TRBD2,TRBJ2-1,CASSSPGLAFDEQFF,TGTGCCAGCAGTTCACCGGGACTAGCTTTCGATGAGCAGTTCTTC
TRBV23-1,.,.,TRBJ2-4,CASTAKEEIMRNIQYF,TGCGCCAGCACGGCCAAGGAGGAGATCATGAGAAACATTCAGTACTTC
TRBV6-5,.,.,TRBJ2-7,CASSYSRYGSSYEQYF,TGTGCCAGCAGTTACTCGAGGTACGGTAGCTCCTACGAGCAGTACTTC
TRBV25-1,few,.,TRBJ1-1,CASSDLKGLAEAFF,TGTGCCAGCAGTGATCTTAAGGGGCTAGCTGAAGCTTTCTTT
TRBV25-1,.,.,TRBJ1-1,CASRGRSRELNTEAFF,TGTGCCAGCAGAGGTCGTAGTCGTGAGTTGAACACTGAAGCTTTCTTT
TRBV5-4,.,.,TRBJ2-3,CASSPAPTTDTQYF,TGTGCCAGCAGCCCCGCCCCGACCACCGATACGCAGTATTTT
TRBV2,.,.,TRBJ1-2,CASYKINYGYTF,TGTGCCAGCTACAAAATTAACTATGGCTACACCTTC
TRBV5-1,.,TRBD1,TRBJ2-7,CASRGQVYEQYF,TGCGCCAGCAGGGGACAGGTCTACGAGCAGTACTTC
TRBV7-2,.,TRBD2,TRBJ2-3,CASSLETSGDTQYF,TGTGCCAGCAGCTTAGAGACTAGCGGGGATACGCAGTATTTT
TRBV6-5,few,TRBD1,TRBJ1-5,CASSTRQGHQPQHF,TGTGCCAGCAGTACCCGACAGGGCCATCAGCCCCAGCATTTT
TRBV10-2,few,.,TRBJ2-7,CASSRPPGEQYF,TGCGCCAGCAGCCGACCGCCAGGCGAGCAGTACTTC
TRBV9,many,.,TRBJ1-6,CASSVEGFVSPLHF,TGTGCCAGCAGCGTAGAGGGTTTCGTCTCACCCCTCCACTTT
TRBV28,.,.,TRBJ1-4,CASSSQTGYFEKLFF,TGTGCCAGCAGTTCTCAGACAGGCTACTTCGAAAAACTGTTTTTT
TRBV19,once,.,TRBJ1-6,CASSFQRDGISPLHF,TGTGCCAGTAGTTTCCAAAGGGACGGCATTTCACCCCTCCACTTT
TRBV6-6,.,.,TRBJ1-2,CASSPQGSNYGYTF,TGTGCCAGCAGTCCTCAGGGGTCTAACTATGGCTACACCTTC
TRBV18,.,.,TRBJ2-5,CASSPPNAVLQETQYF,TGTGCCAGCTCACCACCGAACGCGGTACTACAAGAGACCCAGTACTTC
TRBV5-4,.,.,TRBJ2-5,CASRRTGVQETQYF,TGTGCCAGCAGACGAACGGGCGTCCAAGAGACCCAGTACTTC
TRBV28,few,.,TRBJ2-2,CASSLSVGELFF,TGTGCCAGCAGTTTATCAGTCGGGGAGCTGTTTTTT